The 6 T cell receptor beta chains below were found in one sample sequenced in a study of cytomegalovirus exposure and HLA in healthy donors. The PCR ran on 60 Vbeta and 13 Jbeta primers. The method was immunoSEQ multiplex PCR; TCRdb's version includes in-frame clones alone and lacks a portion of them. The data contain roughly 120,000 clones, roughly 80% of them singletons. Material: PBMCs. The receptors derive from a male donor in good health and CMV-seronegative.

The chain recombines TRBV10-1 with TRBJ2-1, with 9 bases lining up with TRBD1. The junction had 10 bases not matched to a gene; V was cut back by 5 bases and J by 5 bases. The CDR3 totals 16 residues. CDR1 is WNHNN, CDR2 SYGVQD, per germline (reference sequence). CDR3 in DNA: TGCGCCAGCAGTAGGGCCGTAAGGACAGGGGACAATGAGCAGTTCTTC. Protein sequence: CASSRAVRTGDNEQFF.

V gene TRBV5-1 combines with J gene TRBJ2-3, with 7 bases lining up with TRBD1. CDR1 SGHRS and CDR2 YFSETQ come from the germline V gene. V gave up 4 bases and J gave up 2 bases; unmatched junction bases: 4. The CDR3 is 14 residues long. The CDR3 protein is CASSRTGLTDTQYF. CDR3 coding DNA: TGCGCCAGCAGCCGGACAGGACTCACAGATACGCAGTATTTT.

The rearrangement uses TRBV30 and TRBJ1-2; D unresolved. Germline CDR1 and CDR2: GTSNPN and SVGIG (reference sequence). V dropped 5 bases and J dropped 2 bases, with 9 bases sitting between them. The CDR3 is 12 amino acids. For the CDR3, the DNA is TGTGCCTGGGTGGACTGGAACTATGGCTACACCTTC. The encoded protein is CAWVDWNYGYTF.

This chain links TRBV28 with TRBJ2-3, with 11 bases identical to TRBD2. Germline V gene lookup returns CDR1 MDHEN and CDR2 SYDVKM. The CDR3 has 14 residues. V dropped 7 bases and J dropped 2; count of bases not matched to a gene: 2. DNA of the CDR3: TGTGCCAGCAATAGCGGGGGGGCCACAGATACGCAGTATTTT. Its translation: CASNSGGATDTQYF.

J is TRBJ1-5 and V is TRBV5-8; D possibly corresponds to TRBD1 (5 bases). The CDR3 is 16 amino acids. V was trimmed by 5 bases and J by 6 bases, leaving 21 bases between them. CDR1 is SGHTS and CDR2 is YDEGEE in the germline V gene. CDR3 protein: CASSMTVGFGSQPQHF. CDR3 sequence (DNA): TGTGCCAGCAGTATGACAGTTGGGTTCGGCAGTCAGCCCCAGCATTTT.

The genes are TRBV6-1 and TRBJ2-7, with TRBD1 as a possible D gene (5 bases). This CDR3 has 11 residues. CDR1 is MNHNS and CDR2 is SASEGT in the germline V gene. Deletions cut 8 bases from V and 4 bases from J, with 9 bases between. The CDR3 region has the DNA TGTGCCAGCGTTGACAGTTACGAGCAGTACTTC. Protein: CASVDSYEQYF.